These 14 T cell receptor beta chains originate from one sample sequenced in a study of tumor-infiltrating lymphocytes in primary liver carcinoma. With a constant-region primer, TCR beta cDNA was made from approximately 520 ng of total RNA. Slightly modified ARM-PCR served as the procedure for the TCR beta libraries. These libraries came from three rounds of nested multiplex PCR. With TRBV1-TRBV30 forward primers and a C-beta reverse primer, the first two PCR rounds were run for about 10 cycles each. TCRdb redid the calling of the multiplex PCR reads with MiXCR, one entry per CDR3 protein. In the table there are roughly 190,000 distinct CDR3 sequences, approximately 80% of which are singletons. For each extraction, RNA and DNA were obtained together from roughly 20-30 mg of unsorted bulk tissue. The sample consisted of tumor tissue from primary liver carcinoma. The receptors stem from a man aged 35-49 years with primary liver carcinoma and hepatitis B virus infection.

For this clonotype: The CDR3 carries no conserved terminal phenylalanine or tryptophan, so it likely arises from a read error. CDR3 amino acids: CASSYMRYEQYY. For the CDR3, the DNA is TGTGCCAGCAGTTATATGAGGTACGAGCAGTACTAC. This chain joins TRBV6-5 and TRBJ2-7; D remains unclear. The V gene's germline CDR1 is MNHEY and CDR2 SVGAGI. This CDR3 has 12 residues. V shed 3 bases and J shed 4 bases, with 7 bases lying between them.

There are a few counts of this clonotype. A read error may explain this, as a much larger clone is one base away. The chain combines TRBV5-1 with TRBJ2-1; D not certain. The germline CDR1 and CDR2 sequences are SGHRS and YFSETQ. V lost 6 bases, J lost 5 bases, and 12 bases lay in between. The CDR3 sequence is 13 residues long. CDR3 residues: CASTMDDHNEQFF. Here the CDR3 DNA reads TGCGCCAGCACCATGGACGACCACAATGAGCAGTTCTTC.

As for this clonotype: At one end, the junction sequence differs from germline, possibly due to a read error. This chain connects TRBV19 to TRBJ2-2; the D gene is possibly TRBD1 (6 bases). CDR1 and CDR2 from the germline V gene are LNHDA and SQIVND (reference sequence). The CDR3 contains 15 residues. The CDR3 nucleotides are TGTGTCAGTAGTATGCTCGGACAGCGCACCGGGGAGCTGATTTTT. Protein sequence: CVSSMLGQRTGELIF.

Comment on this clonotype: An end of the junction does not agree with germline; a read error may underlie this. The chain is built from TRBV7-3 and TRBJ2-3, with 7 bases matching TRBD2. The CDR3 totals 14 residues. Germline assignment: CDR1 SGHTA and CDR2 FQGTGA. The CDR3 spells CASSLVGGTDMQYF. CDR3 coding DNA: TGTGCCAGCAGCTTAGTGGGAGGGACCGATATGCAGTATTTT.

The chain couples TRBV12-3 or TRBV12-4 to TRBJ2-2; TRBD2 matches 8 bases. The CDR3 runs to 16 residues. V shed 3 bases, J shed 6 bases, and the junction held 9 bases outside the gene matches. Here the CDR3 DNA reads TGTGCCAGCAGTTTTAGGACTAGCAGGAGACCCGGGGAGCTGTTTTTT. Translated, it gives CASSFRTSRRPGELFF.

This clonotype was recorded only once. The V call is TRBV5-4, the J call TRBJ2-7; D is uncertain. CDR1 and CDR2 from the germline V gene are SGHNT and YYREEE (reference sequence). The CDR3 runs 15 residues. V was pared by 6 bases and J by 0 bases, with 16 bases between. The DNA for the CDR3 is TGTGCCAGCAACTCCAAAAACGGATTCTCCTACGAGCAGTACTTC. The encoded protein is CASNSKNGFSYEQYF.

The gene calls are TRBV29-1 and TRBJ2-1; 9 bases agree with TRBD1. Per the germline V gene, CDR1 is SQVTM and CDR2 is ANQGSEA. This CDR3 is built from 15 residues. CDR3 DNA: TGCTGTCCAAGGACCGAGACAGGGGGTGGCTATGAGCAGTTCTTC. Encoded protein: CCPRTETGGGYEQFF.

In the case of this clonotype: One end of the junction does not line up with germline, which may come from a read error. The chain has TRBV6-6 and TRBJ2-2, with D perhaps matching TRBD1 or TRBD2 (6 bases each). The CDR3 has 15 residues. The V gene's germline CDR1 is MNHNY and CDR2 SVGAGI (reference sequence). The DNA for the CDR3 is TGTGCCAGCAGTACATGGGGGGCGAACACCGGGGAGCCGTTTTTT. Its protein product is CASSTWGANTGEPFF.

In the case of this clonotype: Sequence at one end of the junction differs from germline and may be a read error. The chain carries TRBV6-2 or TRBV6-3 and TRBJ2-5, with TRBD1 as a possible D gene (6 bases). CDR1 MNHEY and CDR2 SVGEGT come from the germline V gene. The CDR3 is made up of 14 amino acids. The CDR3 loop is CARSSRTVMETHYF. The CDR3 coding sequence is TGTGCCAGGAGTTCACGGACAGTTATGGAGACCCACTACTTC.

Note on this clonotype: Given a much more abundant clone one base away, this may be a read error. The chain couples TRBV24-1 to TRBJ1-2; D may be TRBD1 (5 bases). Germline lookup yields CDR1 KGHDR and CDR2 SFDVKD. With 5 bases removed from V and 4 bases from J, the gap between germline ends came to 22 bases. The CDR3 runs 17 residues. CDR3 bases: TGTGCCACCAGTGTTTCCGGCGGGGGGGGAGCTAGCTATGGCTACACCTTC. Amino acid sequence: CATSVSGGGGASYGYTF.

On this clonotype itself: One junction end disagrees with the germline gene, perhaps due to a read error. This chain connects TRBV6-2 or TRBV6-3 to TRBJ2-7; no clear D gene. The CDR3 is 13 amino acids. CDR1 and CDR2 (germline): MNHEY, SVGEGT. The CDR3 DNA reads TGTGCCAGCAGTTACCAGGTACCTTACGAGCATTACTTC. This gives the protein CASSYQVPYEHYF.

Notes on this clonotype: A much larger clonotype is one base distant, so this may be a read error. The chain carries TRBV30 and TRBJ2-5; possible D gene TRBD2, 7 bases. The CDR3 totals 16 residues. With 0 bases removed from V and 4 bases from J, the gap between germline ends came to 18 bases. Per germline, CDR1 GTSNPN and CDR2 SVGIG (reference sequence). The CDR3 sequence is CAWSVLTVGGGETQYF. The CDR3 coding sequence is TGTGCCTGGAGTGTATTGACTGTGGGAGGGGGAGAGACCCAGTACTTC. Full variable domain (rest looked up from reference TRBV30 and TRBJ2-5): SQTIHQWPATLVQPVGSPLSLECTVEGTSNPNLYWYRQAAGRGLQLLFYSVGIGQISSEVPQNLSASRPQDRQFILSSKKLLLSDSGFYLCAWSVLTVGGGETQYFGPGTRLLVL.

The chain has TRBV6-1 and TRBJ1-2; 9 bases line up with TRBD1. CDR1 MNHNS and CDR2 SASEGT come from the germline V gene. V lost 10 bases and J lost 5; bases outside the gene matches: 8. The CDR3 length is 13 residues. CDR3 nucleotide sequence: TGTGCCATCATAGGACAGGGGATTTATGGCTACACCTTC. Residues: CAIIGQGIYGYTF.

The rearrangement joins TRBV4-2 to TRBJ2-1; TRBD2 agrees at 7 bases. Looked up from germline, CDR1 is LGHNA and CDR2 is YNFKEQ. The CDR3 spans 16 residues. V was pared by 2 bases and J by 16 bases, with 20 bases of the junction left unmatched. The CDR3 here is CASSQLSGLSYNVHFF. The CDR3 DNA is TGTGCCAGCAGCCAACTTAGCGGGCTCTCATACAATGTGCACTTCTTC.